This record covers a single T cell receptor beta chain. CDR1 and CDR2 (germline): SGHRS, YFSETQ. The length of the CDR3 is 12 residues. The V segment lost 5 bases and the J segment 5 bases; nucleotides outside the gene matches: 3. The sample comes from a study of blood T cell repertoires in COVID-19. In the source study's methods: Researchers report that nucleated cell counts were estimated from reference gene primer amplification. Measured with immunoSEQ multiplex PCR; TCRdb has only the in-frame clones, and not every one. That table furnishes V, J and clone size, whereas the DNA furnished D and trimming. The sample carries 130,000 or so clones, around nine tenths recorded once.

This chain joins TRBV5-1 and TRBJ2-5, with 7 bases lining up with TRBD1. This receptor was taken from a man aged 65 to 79 with active COVID-19. The sample was peripheral blood. CDR3 residues: CASSRGQETQYF. CDR3 nucleotides: TGCGCCAGCAGTAGGGGGCAGGAGACCCAGTACTTC.